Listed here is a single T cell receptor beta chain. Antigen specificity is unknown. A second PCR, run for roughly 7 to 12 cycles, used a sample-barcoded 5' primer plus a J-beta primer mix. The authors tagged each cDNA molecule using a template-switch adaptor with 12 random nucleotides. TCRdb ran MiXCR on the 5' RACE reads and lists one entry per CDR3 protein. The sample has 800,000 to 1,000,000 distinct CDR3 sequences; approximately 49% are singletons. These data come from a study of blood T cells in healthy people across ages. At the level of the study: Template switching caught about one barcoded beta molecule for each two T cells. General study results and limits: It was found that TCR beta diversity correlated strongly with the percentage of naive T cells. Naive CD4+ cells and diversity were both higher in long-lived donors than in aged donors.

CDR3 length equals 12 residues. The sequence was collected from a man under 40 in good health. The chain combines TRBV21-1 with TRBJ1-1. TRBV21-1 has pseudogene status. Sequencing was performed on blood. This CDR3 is CASRGGWTEAFF. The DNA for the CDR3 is TGTGCCAGCAGAGGAGGGTGGACTGAAGCTTTCTTT.